This T cell receptor beta chain emerged from a study of beta chain features in type 1 diabetes. cDNA synthesis used the whole RNA isolate, giving expressed TCRB sequences. TCRdb's copy holds only in-frame clones and misses some; the assay was immunoSEQ multiplex PCR. The sample includes about 700,000 clones, around 15% of them seen just once. The collection from each donor was one heparinised blood draw averaging about 116 mL. Germline lookup yields CDR1 SQVTM and CDR2 ANQGSEA. V was shortened by 6 bases and J by 2 bases, with 13 bases between the two germline ends. This CDR3 is 13 amino acids long. Comment on this clone: Its antigen is not identified.

Whole-study findings and limits: When Type 1 diabetes patients were examined, their TCRB CDR3s proved moderately but significantly shorter in all four CD4+ subsets.

Sequencing input: naive CD4+ T cells from blood. This chain joins TRBV29-1 and TRBJ1-1; D possibly corresponds to TRBD1 (5 bases). The clonotype originates from a man between 18 and 35 years old with type 1 diabetes. CDR3 region: CSVGGATNTEAFF. CDR3 in DNA: TGCAGCGTCGGTGGGGCCACCAACACTGAAGCTTTCTTT.